These T cell receptor beta chains were read from a single sample in a study of T cell responses to AZD1222 COVID-19 vaccine. Measured with immunoSEQ multiplex PCR; TCRdb has only the in-frame clones, and not every one. The data hold 150,000 or so clones, with about 91% observed a single time. The sample here was peripheral blood, taken 28 days after the second AZD1222 dose. Every receptor here comes from an adult who received the AZD1222 COVID-19 vaccine. Each CDR3 is given without its conserved first and last residue. D genes are given only for firm matches.

j_call,v_call,d_call,cdr3_aa
TRBJ1-1,TRBV9,TRBD1,ASSVTHGQGGTEAF
TRBJ1-3,TRBV19,.,ASSIAMSTGNTIY
TRBJ2-5,TRBV18,TRBD2,ASSHRGLAGGVETQY
TRBJ2-1,TRBV9,.,ASSVRDTFNEQF
TRBJ1-4,TRBV3-1/TRBV3-2,.,ASSQAGPYEKLF
TRBJ2-3,TRBV7-3,.,ASSLSAPDTQY
TRBJ1-2,TRBV27,.,ASSPGYGYT
TRBJ2-1,TRBV6-2/TRBV6-3,.,ASSYLGARVYNEQF
TRBJ1-2,TRBV6-5,.,ASSYSPTQDPGYT
TRBJ1-6,TRBV7-8,TRBD1,ASRPGTGNNSPLH
TRBJ1-5,TRBV21-1,.,ASNQPQH
TRBJ2-7,TRBV2,TRBD1,ASNEQGFSSYEQY
TRBJ2-7,TRBV9,TRBD1,ASSSQGVAYEQY
TRBJ1-2,TRBV25-1,.,ASSRGPPLEGYT
TRBJ1-5,TRBV30,TRBD1,AWSQGANQPQH
TRBJ2-2,TRBV5-1,TRBD2,ASSFSSGGPANTGELF
TRBJ1-2,TRBV15,TRBD1,ATSREGQGNPGYGYT
TRBJ1-4,TRBV7-9,.,ASSPRVNEKLF
TRBJ2-3,TRBV20-1,.,SASTPESAQY
TRBJ2-1,TRBV29-1,.,SVETGGSYNEQF
TRBJ1-2,TRBV6-2/TRBV6-3,.,ASSYVSTGDGYT
TRBJ2-7,TRBV25-1,TRBD1,ASSGERTGAPPYEQY
TRBJ1-5,TRBV19,.,ASSRDRDQPQH
TRBJ1-2,TRBV15,.,ATSGATGPNYGYT
TRBJ1-2,TRBV23-1,.,ASSQSPGWDGYT
TRBJ1-5,TRBV30,.,AWTTGGQGQPQH
TRBJ1-2,TRBV4-1,TRBD1,ASSQDEFVDRAYTNYGYT
TRBJ1-4,TRBV13,TRBD1,ASSSTGGTNEKLF
TRBJ2-1,TRBV19,.,ASSEGDTYNEQF